These 3 T cell receptor beta chains were all obtained from the same sample, sequenced in a study of T cells in Graves' hyperthyroidism and ophthalmopathy. TCR beta CDR3 regions were amplified from RNA transcripts. The HTBI primer set was used in a first-round RT-PCR of the TCR CDR3. TCRdb processed the multiplex PCR reads anew with MiXCR; each CDR3 protein has one entry. The table lists around 270,000 distinct CDR3 sequences, roughly 19% of them singletons. The sample taken for sequencing was blood. Every receptor here comes from a man between 50 and 59 years old with Graves' ophthalmopathy.

To note about this clonotype: This likely comes from a read error, as the CDR3 has no conserved phenylalanine or tryptophan at its end. The chain has TRBV5-1 and TRBJ2-7; D unresolved. The CDR3 loop spans 14 amino acids. Germline V gene sequence: CDR1 SGHRS, CDR2 YFSETQ. V lost 0 bases to trimming and J lost 0 bases, with 7 bases between them. Written as DNA, the CDR3 is TGCGCCAGCAGCTTGGGATCGGGCTCCTACGAGCAGTACCTC. Translation gives CASSLGSGSYEQYL.

This clonotype has ten or more counts. The V call is TRBV6-5, the J call TRBJ1-5; weak D call: TRBD1 (5 bases). The V gene's germline CDR1 is MNHEY and CDR2 SVGAGI. Trimming left V 0 bases short and J 6 bases short, with 15 bases between. The CDR3 spans 16 residues. CDR3 nucleotide sequence: TGTGCCAGCAGTTACTCGATCTCAGGGATTGGTCAGCCCCAGCATTTT. Protein: CASSYSISGIGQPQHF.

This clonotype has a handful of counts. V usage is TRBV5-1 and J usage is TRBJ2-2, with unresolved D. The V gene's germline CDR1 is SGHRS and CDR2 YFSETQ. V was cut by 0 bases and J by 7 bases, with 7 bases left in between. This CDR3 is built from 13 residues. Written as DNA, the CDR3 is TGCGCCAGCAGCTTGGATGGCAACGGGGAGCTGTTTTTT. It translates to CASSLDGNGELFF.